This passage covers 27 T cell receptor beta chains from one sample sequenced in a study of control samples from healthy donors and cancer patients. TCRdb's copy holds only in-frame clones and misses some; the assay was immunoSEQ multiplex PCR. The sample includes approximately 74,000 clones, less than 95% of them seen just once. The source material was blood. The receptors were sampled from a woman aged 25 to 39 in good health.

This clone appeared a single time. The chain recombines TRBV19 with TRBJ2-5; D is ambiguous. V was trimmed by 3 bases and J by 1 base, leaving 6 bases between them. This CDR3 has 13 amino acids. Germline V gives CDR1 LNHDA, CDR2 SQIVND (reference sequence). CDR3 loop: CASSIGSQETQYF. CDR3 DNA sequence: TGTGCCAGTAGTATCGGCAGCCAAGAGACCCAGTACTTC.

The V gene is TRBV5-1, the J gene TRBJ2-7; a weak D match, TRBD1 (5 bases). This CDR3 region has 15 residues. The germline gives CDR1 SGHRS, CDR2 YFSETQ. V was pared by 0 bases and J by 2 bases, with 12 bases between. CDR3 loop: CASSLEGRATYEQYF. In DNA form, the CDR3 reads TGCGCCAGCAGCTTGGAGGGCAGGGCAACCTACGAGCAGTACTTC.

The rearrangement uses TRBV9 and TRBJ2-1, with D possibly matching TRBD2 (6 bases). V lost 4 bases and J lost 4, with 18 bases in between. Germline V gives CDR1 SGDLS, CDR2 YYNGEE. CDR3 length: 16 residues. The chain's CDR3 is CASSPAYGGTYNEQFF. The CDR3, as DNA: TGTGCCAGCAGCCCCGCCTACGGGGGTACATACAATGAGCAGTTCTTC.

This clone occurred once. The rearrangement uses TRBV29-1 and TRBJ2-3; D gene uncertain. Germline-derived CDR1 and CDR2 are SQVTM and ANQGSEA. V gave up 6 bases and J gave up 0 bases, with 13 bases separating them. The CDR3 consists of 14 residues. The CDR3 reads CSVALTSSTDTQYF. CDR3 in DNA: TGCAGCGTCGCTCTAACATCTAGCACAGATACGCAGTATTTT.

The V and J genes are TRBV7-2 and TRBJ1-5; D not resolved. Trimming removed 6 bases from V and 7 bases from J, with 10 bases in between. The CDR3 extends over 12 amino acids. Germline V gene data show CDR1 as SGHTA and CDR2 as FQGNSA. Here the CDR3 DNA reads TGTGCCAGCAGGATTCCGGGCCAGCCCCAGCATTTT. Translation gives CASRIPGQPQHF.

The CDR3 DNA is TGCGCCAGCAGCTTGGACGGGGGGCGCAGCACTGAAGCTTTCTTT. Protein: CASSLDGGRSTEAFF. The chain couples TRBV5-1 to TRBJ1-1; TRBD1 is a possible D gene (6 bases). This CDR3 region has 15 residues. Germline-derived CDR1 and CDR2 are SGHRS and YFSETQ. With 0 bases removed from V and 4 bases from J, the gap between germline ends came to 13 bases. Full variable domain (missing parts from reference TRBV5-1 and TRBJ1-1): KAGVTQTPRYLIKTRGQQVTLSCSPISGHRSVSWYQQTPGQGLQFLFEYFSETQRNKGNFPGRFSGRQFSNSRSEMNVSTLELGDSALYLCASSLDGGRSTEAFFGQGTRLTVV.

This clone appeared a single time. V usage is TRBV14 and J usage is TRBJ1-4, with 7 bases identical to TRBD1. With V trimmed by 5 bases and J by 7 bases, 7 bases remained unmatched. Germline CDR1 SGHDN, CDR2 FVKESK. The CDR3 length is 14 residues. Here the CDR3 reads CASSSDRVGEKLFF. The CDR3 DNA sequence: TGTGCCAGCAGCTCCGACAGGGTGGGTGAAAAACTGTTTTTT.

The chain uses TRBV7-2 and TRBJ2-5; 7 positions agree with TRBD1. The germline CDR1 and CDR2 sequences are SGHTA and FQGNSA. This CDR3 is 14 amino acids long. Trimming removed 5 bases from V and 5 bases from J; junction bases left unmatched: 8. The CDR3 spells CASSPEDRIETQYF. CDR3 sequence (DNA): TGTGCCAGCAGCCCCGAGGACAGGATTGAGACCCAGTACTTC.

The chain couples TRBV18 to TRBJ1-5, with a tentative D call TRBD1 (6 bases). The CDR3 covers 16 residues. CDR1 is KGHSH, CDR2 LQKENI, per germline. Trimming pared 3 bases from V and 0 bases from J, leaving 12 bases between. DNA for the CDR3: TGTGCCAGCTCACCTCAGGGGTCATATAGCAATCAGCCCCAGCATTTT. It translates to CASSPQGSYSNQPQHF.

V usage is TRBV7-2 and J usage is TRBJ2-2, with 10 bases that match TRBD2. The CDR3 loop spans 19 amino acids. Trimming cost V 3 bases and J 5 bases; bases outside gene matches: 15. CDR1 and CDR2 (germline): SGHTA, FQGNSA. CDR3 nucleotide sequence: TGTGCCAGCAGCTTTAACAGGCTAGCGGGGGCCGGGAGTACCGGGGAGCTGTTTTTT. Translating gives CASSFNRLAGAGSTGELFF.

The gene calls are TRBV10-3 and TRBJ1-4; D is undetermined. V was shortened by 4 bases and J by 0 bases, with 6 bases between the two germline ends. CDR3 length equals 14 residues. Germline CDR1 is ENHRY and CDR2 is SYGVKD. As DNA, the CDR3 is TGTGCCATCAGTGGGGGATCAACTAATGAAAAACTGTTTTTT. It codes for CAISGGSTNEKLFF.

This chain connects TRBV28 to TRBJ1-2, with D hard to call. Germline CDR1 and CDR2: MDHEN and SYDVKM. The germline V and J ends were trimmed by 9 bases and 8 bases, with 10 bases remaining between them. This CDR3 has 10 amino acids. CDR3 sequence (DNA): TGTGCCAGTGAAGGGAACGGCTACACCTTC. Translating gives CASEGNGYTF.

The chain combines TRBV11-3 with TRBJ1-2; D unresolved. Between the trimmed V and J ends, which lost 5 bases and 4 bases, there was a span of 8 bases. The CDR3 covers 12 residues. The germline V gene has CDR1 SGHNT and CDR2 YENEEA. The CDR3 nucleotides are TGTGCCAGCAGCGGTCGGGCCTATGGCTACACCTTC. Protein sequence: CASSGRAYGYTF.

This chain connects TRBV27 to TRBJ1-5; no clear D gene. The CDR3 has 14 residues. Trimming removed 6 bases at V and 1 base at J, with 10 bases between. Germline lookup yields CDR1 MNHEY and CDR2 SMNVEV (reference sequence). The CDR3 nucleotides are TGTGCCAGCAGGGAGGGTGGAAGCAATCAGCCCCAGCATTTT. It specifies CASREGGSNQPQHF.

This chain uses TRBV5-4 with TRBJ1-1; weak D call: TRBD1 (6 bases). Trimming removed 3 bases from V and 9 bases from J, with 12 bases in between. Germline V gives CDR1 SGHNT, CDR2 YYREEE (reference sequence). This CDR3 has 12 amino acids. Here the CDR3 DNA reads TGTGCCAGCAGCTCGACGAGGGGGAAAGCTTTCTTT. As protein: CASSSTRGKAFF.

A word on this clone: Other DNA sequences within the sample encode an identical CDR3. V and J are TRBV13 and TRBJ1-2; D perhaps matches TRBD1 (5 bases). The length of the CDR3 is 17 residues. Germline CDR1 reads PRHDT; CDR2 reads FYEKMQ (reference sequence). With 0 bases removed from V and 3 bases from J, the gap between germline ends came to 17 bases. This CDR3 reads CASSLGTGGRKDYGYTF. CDR3 DNA sequence: TGTGCCAGCAGCTTAGGTACGGGGGGGAGGAAAGACTATGGCTACACCTTC.

The rearrangement links TRBV9 to TRBJ2-1; tentatively, D is TRBD2 (5 bases). The length of the CDR3 is 13 residues. V was shortened by 4 bases and J by 8 bases, with 13 bases between the two germline ends. Germline V gives CDR1 SGDLS, CDR2 YYNGEE. For the CDR3, the DNA is TGTGCCAGCAGCCCCCCTGGGAGATATGAGCAGTTCTTC. Protein: CASSPPGRYEQFF.

The CDR3 region is CASSQGQVGLSTDTQYF. The CDR3 DNA is TGCGCCAGCAGCCAAGGACAGGTTGGGCTAAGCACAGATACGCAGTATTTT. The rearrangement joins TRBV5-1 to TRBJ2-3, with 7 bases aligning to TRBD1. The ends lost 4 bases at V and 0 bases at J; junction bases unmatched: 11. CDR1 and CDR2 (germline): SGHRS, YFSETQ. The CDR3 extends over 17 amino acids.

The rearrangement uses TRBV7-8 and TRBJ2-5, with a weak D call TRBD1 (5 bases). The V end lost 2 bases, the J end lost 1 base, and 11 bases lay between the germline ends. CDR1 is SGHVS, CDR2 FQNEAQ, per germline. This CDR3 is built from 15 residues. The CDR3: CASSLRTITQETQYF. DNA for the CDR3: TGTGCCAGCAGCTTACGGACAATAACCCAAGAGACCCAGTACTTC.

V is TRBV28 and J is TRBJ1-2; D is possibly TRBD1 (5 bases). CDR3 size: 14 residues. The V and J ends lost 7 bases and 1 base respectively, with 13 bases between them. The germline V gene has CDR1 MDHEN and CDR2 SYDVKM. The CDR3 nucleotides read TGTGCCAGCATCCCTGCTGGGGGTAACTATGGCTACACCTTC. The encoded protein is CASIPAGGNYGYTF.

The rearrangement joins TRBV5-6 to TRBJ1-6; 9 bases agree with TRBD1. Germline loops: CDR1 SGHDT, CDR2 YYEEEE. CDR3 length equals 14 residues. Trimming removed 5 bases from V and 9 bases from J; junction bases left unmatched: 6. The CDR3 sequence: CASSTTDRGSPLHF. The CDR3 nucleotides read TGTGCCAGCAGTACGACGGACAGGGGTTCACCCCTCCACTTT.

CDR3 loop: CASSATGSGKGYTF. CDR3 coding DNA: TGTGCCAGCTCAGCGACAGGGTCGGGGAAAGGCTACACCTTC. The J gene is TRBJ1-2, the V gene TRBV18; TRBD1 matches at 7 bases. The CDR3 consists of 14 residues. Trimming removed 5 bases from V and 8 bases from J; junction bases left unmatched: 11. Germline CDR1 KGHSH, CDR2 LQKENI.

This chain joins TRBV2 and TRBJ2-5, with D perhaps TRBD1 or TRBD2 (7 bases each). Germline V CDR1 and CDR2: SNHLY, FYNNEI. Trimming took off 3 bases at V and 7 bases at J, with 9 bases between the two ends. The CDR3 is made up of 12 amino acids. DNA for the CDR3: TGTGCCAGCAGTGACAGGGGGGGGACCCAGTACTTC. The encoded protein is CASSDRGGTQYF.

This clone was seen a single time. The genes are TRBV12-5 and TRBJ2-1; D gene uncertain. The V end was cut by 8 bases, the J end by 4 bases, with 12 bases between. The germline V gene encodes CDR1 LGHNT and CDR2 FRNRAP. The CDR3 length is 13 residues. The CDR3 coding sequence is TGTGCTAGTTTATCCCCACAATACAATGAGCAGTTCTTC. Translated: CASLSPQYNEQFF.

This sequence joins TRBV5-4 and TRBJ2-4; D assignment may be TRBD1 or TRBD2 (6 bases each). This CDR3 contains 17 residues. CDR1 and CDR2 (germline): SGHNT, YYREEE (reference sequence). The germline V and J ends were trimmed by 4 bases and 0 bases, with 17 bases remaining between them. The DNA for the CDR3 is TGTGCCAGCAGCCCGGGGGTGGGGGGCGCAGCCAAAAACATTCAGTACTTC. Translated: CASSPGVGGAAKNIQYF.

J is TRBJ1-3 and V is TRBV6-6; D is undetermined. There are 14 residues in the CDR3. Trimming pared 8 bases from V and 0 bases from J, leaving 11 bases between. Looked up from germline, CDR1 is MNHNY and CDR2 is SVGAGI (reference sequence). The CDR3 protein is CASGHFTSGNTIYF. The CDR3 DNA reads TGTGCCAGCGGCCATTTTACCTCTGGAAACACCATATATTTT.

The chain uses TRBV5-1 and TRBJ2-7; D gene unclear. This CDR3 contains 13 residues. Per germline, CDR1 SGHRS and CDR2 YFSETQ. V was trimmed by 1 base and J by 2 bases, leaving 7 bases between them. The DNA for the CDR3 is TGCGCCAGCAGCTTGCCGGGTACCTACGAGCAGTACTTC. It is translated as CASSLPGTYEQYF.